This TCR beta chain was captured by sequencing in a study of OX40 agonist ivuxolimab in advanced cancers. Study details: At roughly 83% male, the cohort had a mean age of 60 years, ranging from about 20 to 79. Study-wide findings and caveats: The CD4+ and CD8+ T cells in the blood had expanded clonally by week 6 at 0.1 to 3.0 mg/kg.

The method was immunoSEQ multiplex PCR; TCRdb's version includes in-frame clones alone and lacks a portion of them. The sample includes 50,000 to 75,000 clones, more than 80% of them seen just once. Per germline, CDR1 ENHRY and CDR2 SYGVKD. Trimming took 0 bases from V and 1 from J, leaving 13 bases between them. CDR3 size: 17 residues. Patients with a history of autoimmune disease or on systemic immunosuppression were excluded. At cycle 4 day 1, cycle 7 day 1, and baseline, blood was sampled. Concerning this clone: The antigen remains unidentified.

The sample in question was CD4+ or CD8+ T cells sorted from blood, obtained in a trial of the OX40 agonist ivuxolimab. This receptor was taken from an adult with an advanced solid tumor such as melanoma, head and neck, liver or kidney cancer. The chain couples TRBV10-3 to TRBJ2-1, with D perhaps given as TRBD1 or TRBD2 (6 bases each). The CDR3 DNA sequence: TGTGCCATCAGTGAGTCTGCGGGGACAAGTTCCTACAATGAGCAGTTCTTC. Protein product: CAISESAGTSSYNEQFF.